Listed below are T cell receptor beta chains from one sample, sequenced in a study of shared clonotypes between healthy human individuals. The protocol was immunoSEQ multiplex PCR, while the TCRdb copy is restricted to in-frame clones and leaves out a portion. The table lists about 800,000 clones, approximately 96% of them singletons. Sequenced input: naive CD8+ T cells sorted from blood. These receptors came from a man aged 25-45 years in good health. Both conserved end residues are part of each CDR3. The D gene is left open where the match is weak. Clone size is given for some rows only: seen once, a few or many times, or a class if the clone is expanded.

d_call	clone_size	v_call	j_call	cdr3_nt	cdr3_aa
-	-	TRBV21-1	TRBJ2-2	TGTGCCAGCAGCAAAGAATCTAGCGGGAGGGCCGTGGAGCTGTTTTTT	CASSKESSGRAVELFF
TRBD2	-	TRBV2	TRBJ2-1	TGTGCCAGCAGTGACCCGGGACTACTGAGCTCCTACAATGAGCAGTTCTTC	CASSDPGLLSSYNEQFF
TRBD2	-	TRBV10-1	TRBJ2-2	TGCGCCAGCAGTGACAGCGGGACCCCGGGCACCGGGGAGCTGTTTTTT	CASSDSGTPGTGELFF
-	-	TRBV30	TRBJ1-5	TGTGCCTGGTACGAGGGAGGGACTCAGCCCCAGCATTTT	CAWYEGGTQPQHF
-	-	TRBV27	TRBJ2-1	TGTGCCAGCAGTTCCAAGGGGGGCCGGCGGTACAATGAGCAGTTCTTC	CASSSKGGRRYNEQFF
TRBD2	-	TRBV28	TRBJ2-6	TGTGCCACCACCGGACTAGCGGATTACTCTGGGGCCAACGTCCTGACTTTC	CATTGLADYSGANVLTF
-	-	TRBV19	TRBJ1-1	TGTGCCAGTAGTATATCAGGGACACGAGGGGAACCCACTGAAGCTTTCTTT	CASSISGTRGEPTEAFF
TRBD1	-	TRBV29-1	TRBJ1-5	TGCAGCGTTGAAGTGTCGGGACAGGGGAATCAGCCCCAGCATTTT	CSVEVSGQGNQPQHF
-	-	TRBV4-3	TRBJ2-2	TGCGCCAGCAGCCAAGAGGGGGGACCGAACACCGGGGAGCTGTTTTTT	CASSQEGGPNTGELFF
-	-	TRBV7-3	TRBJ2-3	TGTGCCAGCAGCTTAGATGCGGGACCTCCCACAGATACGCAGTATTTT	CASSLDAGPPTDTQYF
-	once	TRBV9	TRBJ2-1	TGTGCCAGCAGCGTATCGTCAGGGGAATACAATGAGCAGTTCTTC	CASSVSSGEYNEQFF
-	-	TRBV10-3	TRBJ1-5	TGTGCCATCAGCAAAGGGGGTACCGCGGGGCTACGGGTACAGCCCCAGCATTTT	CAISKGGTAGLRVQPQHF
TRBD1	once	TRBV7-9	TRBJ2-5	TGTGCCAGCAGCTTTATCGTGACAGGGACGGAGACCCAGTACTTC	CASSFIVTGTETQYF
-	-	TRBV11-2	TRBJ2-2	TGTGCCAGCAGCCAAACTGGGCTAACGAACACCGGGGAGCTGTTTTTT	CASSQTGLTNTGELFF
-	-	TRBV14	TRBJ2-3	TGTGCCAGCAGCAGTCGCTGGGCCACAGATACGCAGTATTTT	CASSSRWATDTQYF
-	-	TRBV18	TRBJ2-2	TGTGCCAGCTCACACCCTCTTGCGGGGTTGAACACCGGGGAGCTGTTTTTT	CASSHPLAGLNTGELFF
TRBD2	-	TRBV27	TRBJ2-1	TGTGCCAGCAGCACCGGGAGGGCCGCCTACAATGAGCAGTTCTTC	CASSTGRAAYNEQFF
TRBD2	-	TRBV6-6	TRBJ2-1	TGTGCCAGCAGTGGGACTAGCGGGAGGAATGAGCAGTTCTTC	CASSGTSGRNEQFF
TRBD2	-	TRBV11-2	TRBJ2-1	TGTGCCAGCAGCTTAGGCTCTAGCGGGACCTTCTACAATGAGCAGTTCTTC	CASSLGSSGTFYNEQFF
TRBD1	-	TRBV9	TRBJ2-1	TGTGCCAGCAGCGTAGCTGTGACAGGGGCGAACAATGAGCAGTTCTTC	CASSVAVTGANNEQFF
TRBD2	-	TRBV5-4	TRBJ2-7	TGTGCCAGCAGCCCCGGGACTAGCGGGACCCCGCAGTACTTC	CASSPGTSGTPQYF
TRBD2	-	TRBV6-1	TRBJ2-3	TGTGCCATCCCGGGACTAGCGGAGGGTACGCAGTATTTT	CAIPGLAEGTQYF
-	-	TRBV4-1	TRBJ2-7	TGCGCCAGCAGCCAACTGGGAATCTTCGGGCAGTACTTC	CASSQLGIFGQYF
-	once	TRBV28	TRBJ2-7	TGTGCCAGCAGTATCCCTTCGGGAGAAGCCCCCTACGAGCAGTACTTC	CASSIPSGEAPYEQYF
TRBD1	-	TRBV27	TRBJ2-5	TGTGCCAGCGCGGATGGGACAGACTTATTGATGGAGACCCAGTACTTC	CASADGTDLLMETQYF
-	-	TRBV19	TRBJ2-1	TGTGCCAGTAGTATCAGGAGTCGTGGAGACAATGAGCAGTTCTTC	CASSIRSRGDNEQFF
-	-	TRBV7-9	TRBJ2-2	TGTGCCAGCCAGATAACGTCTGGTAGGGAGCTGTTTTTT	CASQITSGRELFF
TRBD2	-	TRBV28	TRBJ2-3	TGTGCCAGCAGTTTAAAAGCGGGAGAGTTTAACTTTGATACGCAGTATTTT	CASSLKAGEFNFDTQYF
TRBD1	-	TRBV29-1	TRBJ1-2	TGCAGCGTAAGACAGGGGGATAGCTATGGCTACACCTTC	CSVRQGDSYGYTF
-	once	TRBV4-3	TRBJ2-7	TGCGCCAGCAGCCAAGCCAGGGGTTGGTACGAGCAGTACTTC	CASSQARGWYEQYF
TRBD1	few	TRBV5-1	TRBJ2-2	TGCGCCAGCAGCTTGGAGACAGGGTCCGGGGAGCTGTTTTTT	CASSLETGSGELFF
-	-	TRBV28	TRBJ2-7	TGTGCCAGCAGTTTAAGCCCAGGTAGTAGTTCCGAGCAGTACTTC	CASSLSPGSSSEQYF